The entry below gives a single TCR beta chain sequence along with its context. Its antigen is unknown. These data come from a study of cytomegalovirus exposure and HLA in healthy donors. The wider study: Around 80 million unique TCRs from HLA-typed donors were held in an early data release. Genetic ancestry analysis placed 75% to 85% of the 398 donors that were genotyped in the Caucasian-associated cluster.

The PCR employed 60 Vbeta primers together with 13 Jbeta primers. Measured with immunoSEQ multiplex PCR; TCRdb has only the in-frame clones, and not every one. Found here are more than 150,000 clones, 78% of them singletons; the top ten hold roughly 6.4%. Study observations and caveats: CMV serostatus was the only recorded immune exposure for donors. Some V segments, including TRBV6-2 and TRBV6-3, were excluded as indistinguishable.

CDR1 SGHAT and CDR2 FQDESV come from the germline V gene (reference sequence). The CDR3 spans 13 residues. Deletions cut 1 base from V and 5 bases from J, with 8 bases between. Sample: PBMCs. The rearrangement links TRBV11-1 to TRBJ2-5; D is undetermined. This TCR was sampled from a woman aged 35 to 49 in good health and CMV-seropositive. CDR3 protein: CASSLDSFETQYF. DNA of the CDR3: TGTGCCAGCAGCTTAGATAGTTTCGAGACCCAGTACTTC.